This T cell receptor beta chain was recovered during a study of T and B cells in COVID-19 patients. Overall study context: COVID-19 patients gave peripheral blood either during active infection or after recovery. Median age was 34 years in the recovered cohort and around 63 years in the active-infection cohort.

Study-wide points: CD4+, regulatory T cell, CD8+ and sorted SARS-CoV-2-responsive or tetramer+ T cells were not yet sequenced. Symptomatic-phase blood samples from mildly ill patients and early samples from severe cases were scarce.

As for this clonotype: Its matching antigen is unknown.

Blood genomic DNA input for TRB amplification was about 240-550 ng. TRB rearrangements were amplified by multiplex PCR with BIOMED2 TRB-A/B primers. TCRdb ran MiXCR on the multiplex PCR reads and lists one entry per CDR3 protein. The table records 15,000 to 20,000 distinct CDR3 sequences, 35% to 40% of them present only once. The V and J ends lost 6 bases and 2 bases respectively, with 16 bases between them. CDR1 MNHEY and CDR2 SVGEGT come from the germline V gene. CDR3 size: 15 residues. The sequenced sample consisted of blood. This clonotype was sampled from a human donor with active COVID-19. The rearrangement links TRBV6-2 or TRBV6-3 to TRBJ1-2; D gene unclear. CDR3 DNA: TGTGCCAGCAGGCAAATAGCACAAACCAACTATGGCTACACCTTC. Translation: CASRQIAQTNYGYTF.